Each of the 30 T cell receptor beta chains below was sequenced from the same sample in a study of blood T cells in healthy people across ages. Alongside a J-beta primer mix, a sample-barcoded 5' primer served in a second PCR lasting 7 to 11 cycles. TCRdb used MiXCR to reprocess the 5' RACE reads, holding one entry per CDR3 protein. Of roughly 700,000 distinct CDR3 sequences in the sample, around 49% were seen once. The sample taken for sequencing was blood. The receptors here all came from a woman in her sixties in good health.

The CDR3 nucleotides read TGTGCCAGCAGCCGGGGACCGCTTAGCAATCAGCCCCAGCATTTT. It translates to CASSRGPLSNQPQHF. J is TRBJ1-5 and V is TRBV7-2, with D maybe TRBD1 (5 bases). CDR3 size: 15 residues. In germline, CDR1 is SGHTA, CDR2 FQGNSA. Deletions cut 5 bases from V and 0 bases from J, with 11 bases between.

This chain joins TRBV4-3 and TRBJ2-7; D gene uncertain. The tail of the sequence fits TRBJ2-1 better, so the J call may be wrong. The CDR3 totals 15 residues. Germline V gene data show CDR1 as LGHNA and CDR2 as YSLEER. CDR3 sequence: CASSQEITGSYEQFF. For the CDR3, the DNA is TGCGCCAGCAGCCAAGAAATAACTGGTTCCTACGAGCAGTTCTTC.

In its sample, this clonotype was seen once. CDR3 in amino acids: CSVRQGADYGYTF. CDR3 bases: TGCAGCGTGAGACAGGGAGCAGACTATGGCTACACCTTC. This sequence joins TRBV29-1 and TRBJ1-2, with 7 bases aligning to TRBD1. The V segment lost 6 bases and the J segment 3 bases; nucleotides outside the gene matches: 7. Germline V gives CDR1 SQVTM, CDR2 ANQGSEA. The CDR3 spans 13 residues.

The V gene is TRBV21-1, the J gene TRBJ2-7; TRBD1 was called by the table and not checked on the DNA. TRBV21-1 is a pseudogene. The CDR3 has 15 amino acids. The CDR3 region is CASSKEGTGGYEQYF. In DNA form, the CDR3 reads TGTGCCAGCAGCAAAGAGGGTACCGGGGGATACGAGCAGTACTTC.

The chain is built from TRBV11-1 and TRBJ2-5; weak D call: TRBD1 (5 bases). The germline CDR1 and CDR2 sequences are SGHAT and FQDESV (reference sequence). V gave up 5 bases and J gave up 3 bases, with 7 bases separating them. The CDR3 spans 12 residues. The CDR3 spells CASSQTEETQYF. In nucleotides, the CDR3 is TGTGCCAGCAGCCAGACAGAAGAGACCCAGTACTTC. Combining the CDR3 with reference TRBV11-1 and TRBJ2-5 gives the whole variable domain EAEVAQSPRYKITEKSQAVAFWCDPISGHATLYWYRQILGQGPELLVQFQDESVVDDSQLPKDRFSAERLKGVDSTLKIQPAELGDSAMYLCASSQTEETQYFGPGTRLLVL.

J is TRBJ1-5 and V is TRBV4-2; no definite D call. V dropped 1 base and J dropped 0 bases, with 13 bases sitting between them. This CDR3 is built from 17 residues. CDR1 and CDR2 from the germline V gene are LGHNA and YNFKEQ. DNA of the CDR3: TGTGCCAGCAGCCAAGGGGGTGAAGGGCATAGCAATCAGCCCCAGCATTTT. Its translation: CASSQGGEGHSNQPQHF.

The table lists this clonotype with a few counts. The V and J genes are TRBV20-1 and TRBJ2-1; 7 positions match TRBD2. The CDR3 is 13 amino acids. Germline assignment: CDR1 DFQATT and CDR2 SNEGSKA (reference sequence). V lost 6 bases and J lost 3; bases outside the gene matches: 5. CDR3 region: CSAAGDRYNEQFF. Written as DNA, the CDR3 is TGCAGTGCCGCGGGAGATCGCTACAATGAGCAGTTCTTC.

V usage is TRBV4-3 and J usage is TRBJ2-7, with a possible D match to TRBD1 (6 bases). V lost 4 bases, J lost 0 bases, and 16 bases lay in between. The CDR3 has 16 amino acids. The V gene's germline CDR1 is LGHNA and CDR2 YSLEER. CDR3 in DNA: TGCGCCAGCAGCCGAGCGGTGGACAGCGTCTCCTACGAGCAGTACTTC. Its translation is CASSRAVDSVSYEQYF.

The gene calls are TRBV7-2 and TRBJ2-7; the match to TRBD1 covers 9 bases. The CDR3 loop spans 16 amino acids. The J segment lost 3 bases and the V segment lost 1 base, leaving 7 bases of the junction unmatched. The V gene's germline CDR1 is SGHTA and CDR2 FQGNSA. The DNA for the CDR3 is TGTGCCAGCAGCTTAGATCTCGACAGGGGGTTCTACGAGCAGTACTTC. This gives the protein CASSLDLDRGFYEQYF.

This clonotype was counted only a few times. This CDR3 is CASSSRDGAYGYTF. CDR3 coding DNA: TGTGCCAGCAGTTCCCGGGACGGGGCATATGGCTACACCTTC. V gene TRBV7-2 combines with J gene TRBJ1-2, with D perhaps matching TRBD1 (5 bases). With 6 bases removed from V and 5 bases from J, the gap between germline ends came to 16 bases. The CDR3 runs to 14 residues. Per germline, CDR1 SGHTA and CDR2 FQGNSA.

This chain joins TRBV27 and TRBJ2-1; a weak D match, TRBD2 (6 bases). The better agreement between TRBJ2-7 and the DNA end casts doubt on the J call. Germline CDR1 MNHEY, CDR2 SMNVEV (reference sequence). The CDR3 consists of 17 residues. The DNA for the CDR3 is TGTGCCACTCAGATCCTCGACGGGCGGGGCTTATACAATGAGCAGTACTTC. Its protein product is CATQILDGRGLYNEQYF.

This chain uses TRBV7-2 with TRBJ2-7, with 11 bases matching TRBD2. CDR1 is SGHTA and CDR2 is FQGNSA in the germline V gene. J gave up 1 base and V 2 bases, and 10 bases lay outside the gene matches. The length of the CDR3 is 18 residues. Here the CDR3 DNA reads TGTGCCAGCAGCTTAATGGCTAGCGGGAGGAGTAGGTCCTACGAGCAGTACTTC. The encoded protein is CASSLMASGRSRSYEQYF.

The chain couples TRBV19 to TRBJ2-7, with TRBD2 as a possible D gene (6 bases). This CDR3 is 14 amino acids long. V was cut by 4 bases and J by 2 bases, with 12 bases left in between. The V gene's germline CDR1 is LNHDA and CDR2 SQIVND (reference sequence). The CDR3 sequence is CASSTSEFAYEQYF. The CDR3 region has the DNA TGTGCCAGTAGTACTAGCGAATTCGCCTACGAGCAGTACTTC. Based on the CDR3 plus reference TRBV19 and TRBJ2-7, the full variable domain is DGGITQSPKYLFRKEGQNVTLSCEQNLNHDAMYWYRQDPGQGLRLIYYSQIVNDFQKGDIAEGYSVSREKKESFPLTVTSAQKNPTAFYLCASSTSEFAYEQYFGPGTRLTVT.

The V and J genes are TRBV2 and TRBJ1-1; 8 bases are shared with TRBD1. CDR1 SNHLY and CDR2 FYNNEI come from the germline V gene. V gave up 7 bases and J gave up 4 bases; unmatched junction bases: 11. The length of the CDR3 is 15 residues. The CDR3 DNA sequence: TGTGCCAGCACCCAGGCCAGGGGGCAGGGCACTGAAGCTTTCTTT. Its protein product is CASTQARGQGTEAFF. Using reference TRBV2 and TRBJ1-1 for the parts outside the CDR3, the full variable domain is EPEVTQTPSHQVTQMGQEVILRCVPISNHLYFYWYRQILGQKVEFLVSFYNNEISEKSEIFDDQFSVERPDGSNFTLKIRSTKLEDSAMYFCASTQARGQGTEAFFGQGTRLTVV.

This chain uses TRBV20-1 with TRBJ1-2; D is ambiguous. The CDR3 spans 14 residues. CDR1 and CDR2 from the germline V gene are DFQATT and SNEGSKA (reference sequence). V was clipped by 4 bases and J by 5 bases, with 17 bases between them. In DNA form, the CDR3 reads TGCAGTGCTAAAGGTCCTCAGGACCTTTATGGCTACACCTTC. Translating it yields CSAKGPQDLYGYTF.

This clonotype was found a few times. The chain employs TRBV6-6 and TRBJ2-1, with D unclear. The CDR3 is 11 amino acids. Trimming cost V 6 bases and J 8 bases, with 8 bases left between them. Germline CDR1 is MNHNY and CDR2 is SVGAGI (reference sequence). The CDR3, as DNA: TGTGCCAGCAGCCGTGGGTATGAGCAGTTCTTC. It translates to CASSRGYEQFF.

V gene TRBV3-1 combines with J gene TRBJ1-5; the D is unclear. V was cut by 0 bases and J by 6 bases, with 3 bases left in between. From germline, CDR1 is LGHDT and CDR2 YNNKEL (reference sequence). The CDR3 is 12 residues long. The CDR3 is CASSQDSQPQHF. In nucleotides, the CDR3 is TGTGCCAGCAGCCAAGACAGTCAGCCCCAGCATTTT.

The chain carries TRBV20-1 and TRBJ1-1; TRBD1 might be the D (6 bases). Per germline, CDR1 DFQATT and CDR2 SNEGSKA (reference sequence). With 2 bases removed from V and 1 base from J, the gap between germline ends came to 17 bases. This CDR3 has 16 residues. CDR3 DNA: TGCAGTGCTAGATATTCCGGGGGGCGGGGGAACACTGAAGCTTTCTTT. As protein: CSARYSGGRGNTEAFF.

The chain joins TRBV7-2 to TRBJ2-1; tentative D call: TRBD1 (5 bases). V gave up 5 bases and J gave up 12 bases, with 20 bases separating them. The CDR3 is 14 amino acids. Germline V gene data show CDR1 as SGHTA and CDR2 as FQGNSA. The CDR3 spells CASSQGGLLFRQFF. In DNA form, the CDR3 reads TGTGCCAGCAGCCAGGGTGGGCTCCTCTTTAGGCAGTTCTTC.

The sample holds a few counts of this clonotype. The V gene is TRBV12-3 or TRBV12-4, the J gene TRBJ2-7; either TRBD1 or TRBD2 may supply D (5 bases each). The V and J ends lost 6 bases and 3 bases respectively, with 15 bases between them. This CDR3 region has 14 residues. CDR3 bases: TGTGCCAGCAGGCAGACGGGGACGGTCTACGAGCAGTACTTC. Protein: CASRQTGTVYEQYF.

This clonotype was found a few times. CDR3: CASSQEDSRQETQYF. The CDR3 nucleotides are TGTGCCAGCAGCCAAGAAGATTCCAGGCAAGAGACCCAGTACTTC. The chain combines TRBV4-2 with TRBJ2-5; no clear D gene. V lost 0 bases and J 2 bases, leaving 10 bases between the germline ends. Per germline, CDR1 LGHNA and CDR2 YNFKEQ. This CDR3 is 15 amino acids long.

This clonotype was detected a few times. The chain has TRBV29-1 and TRBJ1-2; D not resolved. Germline loops: CDR1 SQVTM, CDR2 ANQGSEA. V lost 4 bases to trimming and J lost 1 base, with 10 bases between them. This CDR3 spans 13 amino acids. The CDR3 coding sequence is TGCAGCGTTGGAGCTATTTTTAACTATGGCTACACCTTC. It yields the protein CSVGAIFNYGYTF.

The V and J genes are TRBV3-1 and TRBJ1-6; D remains ambiguous. The germline gives CDR1 LGHDT, CDR2 YNNKEL (reference sequence). The CDR3 consists of 14 residues. V was cut by 2 bases and J by 9 bases, with 11 bases left in between. The CDR3: CASSQIQSGSPLHF. CDR3 nucleotide sequence: TGTGCCAGCAGCCAAATACAGAGTGGTTCACCCCTCCACTTT.

This chain uses TRBV28 with TRBJ2-3; 7 positions match TRBD2. This CDR3 contains 13 residues. Germline V lookup: CDR1 MDHEN, CDR2 SYDVKM. Unmatched junction bases numbered 0, after V lost 6 bases and J lost 0 bases. CDR3 nucleotide sequence: TGTGCCAGCAGAGCGGGGAGCACAGATACGCAGTATTTT. Translated, it gives CASRAGSTDTQYF.

The J gene is TRBJ2-1, the V gene TRBV7-9; 8 nucleotides agree with TRBD2. After removal of 5 bases from V and 7 bases from J, the junction contained 7 bases not matched to a gene. Germline V gene data show CDR1 as SEHNR and CDR2 as FQNEAQ (reference sequence). The CDR3 is 14 residues long. The CDR3 region has the DNA TGTGCCAGCAGCCCGATAGCGGGACTGAATGAGCAGTTCTTC. Its protein product is CASSPIAGLNEQFF.

This clonotype showed up just a few times. This chain joins TRBV7-8 and TRBJ2-7, with D uncertain. CDR1 and CDR2 (germline): SGHVS, FQNEAQ. This CDR3 has 13 amino acids. V lost 1 base to trimming and J lost 3 bases, with 7 bases between them. The DNA for the CDR3 is TGTGCCAGCAGCTTAGTCACAGACTACGAGCAGTACTTC. This translates into CASSLVTDYEQYF.

This rearrangement joins TRBV7-9 to TRBJ1-4; D may be TRBD1 (5 bases). CDR3 length: 15 residues. The V gene's germline CDR1 is SEHNR and CDR2 FQNEAQ (reference sequence). V was cut by 1 base and J by 7 bases, with 13 bases left in between. CDR3 in DNA: TGTGCCAGCAGCTTAGATGGGACGGATGGTGAAAAACTGTTTTTT. Protein product: CASSLDGTDGEKLFF. Combining the CDR3 with reference TRBV7-9 and TRBJ1-4 gives the whole variable domain DTGVSQNPRHKITKRGQNVTFRCDPISEHNRLYWYRQTLGQGPEFLTYFQNEAQLEKSRLLSDRFSAERPKGSFSTLEIQRTEQGDSAMYLCASSLDGTDGEKLFFGSGTQLSVL.

This clonotype occurred a few times. J is TRBJ2-3 and V is TRBV7-2, with TRBD2 as a possible D gene (6 bases). Trimming stripped 6 bases from V and 0 bases from J, with 28 bases between. CDR1 and CDR2 from the germline V gene are SGHTA and FQGNSA. The CDR3 consists of 20 residues. The CDR3 loop reads CASRIRPRAMAGLSTDTQYF. Here the CDR3 DNA reads TGTGCCAGCAGAATTAGACCCAGGGCTATGGCGGGACTCAGCACAGATACGCAGTATTTT.

This clonotype has a handful of counts. This sequence joins TRBV20-1 and TRBJ1-1; weak D call: TRBD1 (5 bases). The V end lost 3 bases, the J end lost 0 bases, and 11 bases lay between the germline ends. The germline gives CDR1 DFQATT, CDR2 SNEGSKA (reference sequence). The CDR3 spans 14 residues. DNA of the CDR3: TGCAGTGCTAGGACAGCAAGCATGAACACTGAAGCTTTCTTT. This translates into CSARTASMNTEAFF.

A few counts support this clonotype. The rearrangement links TRBV20-1 to TRBJ1-2, with unresolved D. This CDR3 region has 16 residues. The V and J ends lost 4 bases and 2 bases respectively, with 20 bases between them. Germline loops: CDR1 DFQATT, CDR2 SNEGSKA (reference sequence). Here the CDR3 reads CSATLPLAFMNYGYTF. The CDR3 region has the DNA TGCAGTGCTACCCTTCCATTAGCCTTTATGAACTATGGCTACACCTTC.